A single sample gave rise to the 6 T cell receptor beta chains below, sequenced in a study of blood T cell repertoires in COVID-19. TCRdb's table, derived via immunoSEQ multiplex PCR, lists solely in-frame clones and lacks some. The sample has 250,000 to 300,000 clones, roughly four fifths seen once. Sequencing was done on a sample of PBMCs or T cells enriched from blood (not recorded which). The receptors originated from a man aged 25 to 40 with acute COVID-19.

V is TRBV16 and J is TRBJ2-5; D is unclear. The germline V gene has CDR1 KGHSY and CDR2 FQNENV. This CDR3 contains 12 residues. V was cut by 1 base and J by 4 bases, with 4 bases left in between. CDR3 in DNA: TGTGCCAGCAGCCAATTCCGAGAGACCCAGTACTTC. This translates into CASSQFRETQYF.

The rearrangement links TRBV7-2 to TRBJ1-2, with D possibly matching TRBD1 (6 bases). V was cut by 5 bases and J by 4 bases, with 26 bases left in between. Germline V lookup: CDR1 SGHTA, CDR2 FQGNSA. This CDR3 has 18 amino acids. The CDR3 coding sequence is TGTGCCAGCAGCCCAAGATCCCCCTCTACAGGGATTAGCTATGGCTACACCTTC. Its translation is CASSPRSPSTGISYGYTF.

The rearrangement uses TRBV29-1 and TRBJ2-1, with 11 nucleotides matching TRBD2. Germline CDR1 SQVTM, CDR2 ANQGSEA. The trim removed 7 bases at V and 7 bases at J, leaving 6 bases unmatched. The CDR3 contains 13 residues. The CDR3 region is CSGHSGGANEQFF. The CDR3 nucleotides read TGCAGCGGCCATAGCGGGGGGGCTAATGAGCAGTTCTTC.

The chain combines TRBV12-3 or TRBV12-4 with TRBJ1-3, with D perhaps TRBD1 (6 bases). Trimming stripped 7 bases from V and 4 bases from J, with 11 bases between. The CDR3 has 13 residues. This chain's CDR3 is CASKVGQGNTIYF. CDR3 DNA sequence: TGTGCCAGCAAGGTCGGACAGGGAAACACCATATATTTT.

In its sample, this clone was seen once. The junction departs from germline at one end; a sequencing error may be responsible. The genes are TRBV5-1 and TRBJ2-1, with unresolved D. The CDR3 covers 14 residues. Germline CDR1 is SGHRS and CDR2 is YFSETQ. In nucleotides, the CDR3 is TGTGCCAGCGCCCCCCAATCGGTCTACAATGAGCAGTTCTTC. Residues: CASAPQSVYNEQFF.

The chain employs TRBV5-6 and TRBJ1-4; D is unclear. Germline V gene data show CDR1 as SGHDT and CDR2 as YYEEEE. The CDR3 covers 13 residues. V was trimmed by 1 base and J by 5 bases, leaving 6 bases between them. CDR3 DNA: TGTGCCAGCAGCTTGACAGTCAATGAAAAACTGTTTTTT. Its translation is CASSLTVNEKLFF.